The TCR beta chain under discussion was sequenced for a study of shared clonotypes between healthy human individuals. Study-wide points: Clonotypes shared by all four sorted-subset donors had higher generation probabilities than non-shared clonotypes. Sharing across a handful of donors was seen in 4.5% to 5.5% of naive CD4 clonotypes. Researchers found naive subsets generally carried larger estimated richness than memory subsets.

Using immunoSEQ multiplex PCR, the repertoire was profiled, and TCRdb retains in-frame clones only, with some absent. The table includes fewer than 2.5 million clones, approximately 94% detected once. The CDR3 has 14 residues. The germline gives CDR1 SGDLS, CDR2 YYNGEE. V lost 3 bases, J lost 4 bases, and 5 bases stayed unmatched. Remarks on this clone: Its antigen is not known.

The source material was naive CD4+ T cells from PBMCs. Subset of the sample: CD45RA+ positively selected. This sequence originates from a man aged 18 to 29 in good health. Some clones in this sample may be carry-over from other donors' samples. V usage is TRBV9 and J usage is TRBJ1-2, with 8 nucleotides matching TRBD1. As DNA, the CDR3 is TGTGCCAGCAGCGCCCACAGGGGGGGCTATGGCTACACCTTC. This encodes CASSAHRGGYGYTF. The variable domain in full, completed from reference TRBV9 and TRBJ1-2, reads DSGVTQTPKHLITATGQRVTLRCSPRSGDLSVYWYQQSLDQGLQFLIQYYNGEERAKGNILERFSAQQFPDLHSELNLSSLELGDSALYFCASSAHRGGYGYTFGSGTRLTVV.